The rows below give T cell receptor beta chains drawn from one sample of a study of T cell responses to AZD1222 COVID-19 vaccine. Method: immunoSEQ multiplex PCR; TCRdb's copy keeps in-frame clones and lacks some. The repertoire holds fewer than 200,000 clones, around 92% seen once, with over 1% in the top ten. The specimen comprised peripheral blood, sampled on day 0 of AZD1222 vaccination. The source of these receptors is an adult in good health. Each CDR3 is given with its conserved first and last residue. A D gene is named only where the DNA matches it firmly. Not every row has a clone size; where given, it reads once, few, many or a size class.

d_call,clone_size,j_call,v_call,cdr3_aa,cdr3_nt
NA,NA,TRBJ1-5,TRBV10-3,CAIGPGEGNQPQHF,TGTGCCATCGGGCCAGGTGAGGGCAATCAGCCCCAGCATTTT
NA,NA,TRBJ1-5,TRBV10-3,CAISELQGQPQHF,TGTGCCATCAGTGAGTTGCAGGGCCAGCCCCAGCATTTT
NA,NA,TRBJ2-7,TRBV10-1,CASSDGSRDEQYF,TGCGCCAGCAGTGATGGTTCGAGGGACGAGCAGTACTTC
NA,NA,TRBJ1-6,TRBV28,CASRLHIIRPDSPLHF,TGTGCCAGCAGATTACACATCATAAGGCCAGATTCACCCCTCCACTTT
NA,NA,TRBJ2-2,TRBV3-1/TRBV3-2,CASSQGGATTGELFF,TGTGCCAGCAGCCAAGGGGGGGCCACCACCGGGGAGCTGTTTTTT
NA,NA,TRBJ2-7,TRBV18,CASASAGDYEQYF,TGTGCCAGCGCCTCAGCCGGGGACTACGAGCAGTACTTC
NA,NA,TRBJ2-3,TRBV9,CASSAMGGLGTDTQYF,TGTGCCAGCAGCGCGATGGGCGGGTTGGGCACAGATACGCAGTATTTT
NA,NA,TRBJ2-7,TRBV3-1/TRBV3-2,CASSPSWTDYEQYF,TGTGCCAGCAGCCCTTCGTGGACCGATTACGAGCAGTACTTC
TRBD1,NA,TRBJ2-5,TRBV9,CASSASDRGLGYF,TGTGCCAGCAGCGCATCGGACAGGGGGCTGGGGTACTTC
NA,NA,TRBJ2-3,TRBV7-9,CASSLERGRTDTQYF,TGTGCCAGCAGCTTAGAAAGGGGGAGGACAGATACGCAGTATTTT
TRBD1,NA,TRBJ1-1,TRBV27,CASKDRLHTEAFF,TGTGCCAGCAAGGACAGGTTGCACACTGAAGCTTTCTTT
NA,NA,TRBJ1-1,TRBV19,CASSIGLMNTEAFF,TGTGCCAGTAGTATAGGGTTAATGAACACTGAAGCTTTCTTT
TRBD1,NA,TRBJ2-7,TRBV5-1,CASSLRQGPEQYF,TGCGCCAGCAGCTTGCGACAGGGTCCCGAGCAGTACTTC
NA,once,TRBJ1-1,TRBV2,CATRGRANTEAFF,TGTGCCACCCGAGGGAGGGCGAACACTGAAGCTTTCTTT
NA,NA,TRBJ1-2,TRBV4-2,CASSQGEGTAVYGYTF,TGTGCCAGCAGCCAGGGGGAGGGGACCGCCGTCTATGGCTACACCTTC
NA,NA,TRBJ1-5,TRBV27,CASSRARRQPQHF,TGTGCCAGCAGTCGGGCGCGACGTCAGCCCCAGCATTTT
NA,NA,TRBJ2-7,TRBV28,CASSLFQASAEQYF,TGTGCCAGCAGTCTCTTCCAGGCGTCCGCCGAGCAGTACTTC
NA,NA,TRBJ1-2,TRBV5-1,CASRLAQGMGGYTF,TGCGCCAGCAGATTAGCCCAGGGAATGGGCGGCTACACCTTC
NA,NA,TRBJ1-5,TRBV20-1,CSASYPQGRGLSQPQHF,TGCAGTGCTAGTTACCCCCAGGGGAGAGGGTTGAGTCAGCCCCAGCATTTT
TRBD1,once,TRBJ1-3,TRBV5-5,CASSLAGGTGTGNTIYF,TGTGCCAGCAGCTTGGCTGGCGGGACAGGGACTGGAAACACCATATATTTT
NA,NA,TRBJ2-7,TRBV11-2,CASSFAGTTYSYEQYF,TGTGCCAGCAGCTTCGCCGGGACGACCTACTCCTACGAGCAGTACTTC
NA,NA,TRBJ1-5,TRBV3-1/TRBV3-2,CASSQEGRGQPQHF,TGTGCCAGCAGCCAAGAAGGGCGGGGCCAGCCCCAGCATTTT
TRBD1,NA,TRBJ1-1,TRBV7-8,CASSTRQGENTEAFF,TGTGCCAGCAGCACACGACAGGGAGAGAACACTGAAGCTTTCTTT
NA,NA,TRBJ2-1,TRBV4-1,CASSQDPGRSSYNEQFF,TGCGCCAGCAGCCAAGATCCGGGCAGGAGCTCCTACAATGAGCAGTTCTTC
NA,NA,TRBJ1-2,TRBV25-1,CASSQGLGYGYTF,TGTGCCAGCAGCCAAGGTCTTGGCTATGGCTACACCTTC
NA,NA,TRBJ1-2,TRBV6-2/TRBV6-3,CASSLKPDSGGGYTF,TGTGCCAGCAGTCTAAAACCGGACTCTGGAGGTGGCTACACCTTC
NA,once,TRBJ2-7,TRBV10-3,CAISERGEQYF,TGTGCCATCAGTGAGAGGGGCGAGCAGTACTTC
NA,NA,TRBJ1-2,TRBV7-2,CASSLGLRADYYGYTF,TGTGCCAGCAGCTTAGGCTTAAGGGCAGATTACTATGGCTACACCTTC
TRBD2,NA,TRBJ2-3,TRBV27,CASSLILAGQDTQYF,TGTGCCAGCAGTTTAATACTAGCGGGGCAAGATACGCAGTATTTT
NA,NA,TRBJ1-4,TRBV7-9,CASSPLGGGAEPTNEKLFF,TGTGCCAGCAGCCCCCTAGGCGGGGGCGCGGAACCAACTAATGAAAAACTGTTTTTT
TRBD2,NA,TRBJ2-7,TRBV5-1,CASSLGDTGLAGVPYEQYF,TGCGCCAGCAGCTTGGGCGACACGGGACTAGCGGGGGTCCCCTACGAGCAGTACTTC
TRBD1,NA,TRBJ1-2,TRBV7-6,CASSLGDRGDYGYTF,TGTGCCAGCAGCTTAGGAGACAGGGGTGACTATGGCTACACCTTC
NA,NA,TRBJ2-7,TRBV9,CASSKFDSYYEQYF,TGTGCCAGCAGCAAATTCGACAGTTACTACGAGCAGTACTTC
NA,NA,TRBJ1-2,TRBV6-5,CAAKAAMGYGYTF,TGTGCCGCGAAAGCCGCAATGGGCTATGGCTACACCTTC
NA,NA,TRBJ2-3,TRBV7-4,CASLSGGMGRSTDTQYF,TGTGCCAGCTTAAGTGGCGGGATGGGGAGATCCACAGATACGCAGTATTTT
NA,NA,TRBJ1-1,TRBV5-4,CASSLDTEAFF,TGTGCCAGCAGCTTGGACACTGAAGCTTTCTTT
NA,NA,TRBJ2-5,TRBV5-8,CASSRGLQSGVETQYF,TGTGCCAGCAGCCGCGGTCTTCAAAGTGGGGTGGAGACCCAGTACTTC
NA,NA,TRBJ2-1,TRBV15,CATSRVITNEQFF,TGTGCCACCAGCAGAGTGATCACGAATGAGCAGTTCTTC